The entry that follows covers one TCR beta chain sequence. The antigen remains undetermined. The V gene's germline CDR1 is SGHNT and CDR2 YYREEE (reference sequence). The CDR3 sequence is 16 residues long. V gave up 1 base and J gave up 0 bases; unmatched junction bases: 2. The data are from a study of beta chain features in type 1 diabetes. Since all of the isolated RNA was reverse transcribed, expressed TCRB transcripts were what got sequenced. Sequenced by immunoSEQ multiplex PCR; TCRdb stores in-frame clones only, minus some. The sample lists 300,000 to 350,000 clones, about a tenth occurring once. Study results and caveats: A moderate, significant TCRB CDR3 shortening appeared in type 1 diabetes across four CD4+ subsets. Shorter templates might be favored by PCR, and equally so in patients and in controls.

Sequenced sample: central memory CD4+ T cells from blood. This clonotype was obtained from a man aged 30 to 39 with type 1 diabetes. The gene calls are TRBV5-4 and TRBJ2-3; 10 nucleotides line up with TRBD2. CDR3: CASSLRAGGSTDTQYF. The CDR3 region has the DNA TGTGCCAGCAGCTTGAGAGCGGGGGGGAGCACAGATACGCAGTATTTT.